This TCR beta chain is drawn from a study of blood T cell repertoires in COVID-19. This CDR3 contains 15 residues. CDR1 is SGHAT and CDR2 is FQDESV in the germline V gene (reference sequence). Trimming left V 5 bases short and J 0 bases short, with 13 bases between. Profiling relied on immunoSEQ multiplex PCR, and the TCRdb table lists in-frame clones only, not all of them. The table includes about 160,000 clones, approximately 90% detected once. This chain joins TRBV11-1 and TRBJ1-1; weak D call: TRBD1 (6 bases). Specimen: peripheral blood. This TCR derives from a woman aged 55-70 years with active or convalescent COVID-19. CDR3 in DNA: TGTGCCAGCAGCCAAGAAGGACAGTTGAACACTGAAGCTTTCTTT. The encoded protein is CASSQEGQLNTEAFF.